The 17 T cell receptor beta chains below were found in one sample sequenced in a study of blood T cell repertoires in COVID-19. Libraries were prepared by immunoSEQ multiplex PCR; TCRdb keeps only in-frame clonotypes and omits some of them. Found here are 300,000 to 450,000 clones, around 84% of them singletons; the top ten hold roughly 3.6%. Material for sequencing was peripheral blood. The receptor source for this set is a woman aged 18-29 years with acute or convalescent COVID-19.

Here the CDR3 reads CASSNDNRRSNQPQHF. The CDR3, as DNA: TGTGCCAGCAGCAACGACAACAGGCGGAGCAATCAGCCCCAGCATTTT. The chain joins TRBV11-3 to TRBJ1-5, with D tentatively TRBD1 (5 bases). Germline V gene data show CDR1 as SGHNT and CDR2 as YENEEA. CDR3 length: 16 residues. V was shortened by 5 bases and J by 1 base, with 15 bases between the two germline ends.

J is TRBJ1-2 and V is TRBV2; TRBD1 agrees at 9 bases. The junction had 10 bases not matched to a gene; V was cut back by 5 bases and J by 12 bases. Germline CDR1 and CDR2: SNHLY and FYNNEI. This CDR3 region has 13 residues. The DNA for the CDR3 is TGTGCCAGCAGTATTGGACAGGGGTCGGTCGACACCTTC. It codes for CASSIGQGSVDTF. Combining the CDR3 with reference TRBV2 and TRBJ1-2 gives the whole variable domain EPEVTQTPSHQVTQMGQEVILRCVPISNHLYFYWYRQILGQKVEFLVSFYNNEISEKSEIFDDQFSVERPDGSNFTLKIRSTKLEDSAMYFCASSIGQGSVDTFGSGTRLTVV.

The CDR3 DNA sequence: TGTGCCAGCAGCATATACGGAGAGACCCAGTACTTC. Protein sequence: CASSIYGETQYF. This rearrangement joins TRBV7-2 to TRBJ2-5; D gene uncertain. The CDR3 extends over 12 amino acids. Germline values: CDR1 SGHTA, CDR2 FQGNSA. The V gene lost 5 bases and the J gene lost 4 bases, with 8 bases spanning the gap. Variable domain in full (rest from reference TRBV7-2 and TRBJ2-5): GAGVSQSPSNKVTEKGKDVELRCDPISGHTALYWYRQSLGQGLEFLIYFQGNSAPDKSGLPSDRFSAERTGGSVSTLTIQRTQQEDSAVYLCASSIYGETQYFGPGTRLLVL.

Here the CDR3 reads CAWNRGQEQPQHF. The DNA of the CDR3 is TGTGCCTGGAACAGGGGGCAGGAGCAGCCCCAGCATTTT. The chain carries TRBV30 and TRBJ1-5; TRBD1 agrees at 9 bases. The CDR3 length is 13 residues. CDR1 GTSNPN and CDR2 SVGIG come from the germline V gene (reference sequence). V lost 4 bases, J lost 7 bases, and 5 bases stayed unmatched.

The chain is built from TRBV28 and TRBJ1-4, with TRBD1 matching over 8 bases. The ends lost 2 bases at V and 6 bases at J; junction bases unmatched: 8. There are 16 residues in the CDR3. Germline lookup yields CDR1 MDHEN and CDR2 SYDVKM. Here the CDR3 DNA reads TGTGCCAGCAGTTTAAATCGGCAGGGGGCGTATGAAAAACTGTTTTTT. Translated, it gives CASSLNRQGAYEKLFF.

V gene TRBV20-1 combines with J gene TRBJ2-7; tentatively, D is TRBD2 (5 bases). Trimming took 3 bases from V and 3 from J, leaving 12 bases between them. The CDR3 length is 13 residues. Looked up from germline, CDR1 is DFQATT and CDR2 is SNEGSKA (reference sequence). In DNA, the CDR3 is TGCAGTGCTAGTGGGAGCGTAGGCTACGAGCAGTACTTC. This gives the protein CSASGSVGYEQYF.

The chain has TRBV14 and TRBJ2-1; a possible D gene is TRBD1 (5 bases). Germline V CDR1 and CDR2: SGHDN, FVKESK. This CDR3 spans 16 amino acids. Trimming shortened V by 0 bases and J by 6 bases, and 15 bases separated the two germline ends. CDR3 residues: CASSQEGQGRLNEQFF. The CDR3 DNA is TGTGCCAGCAGCCAAGAGGGGCAGGGTAGGCTCAATGAGCAGTTCTTC.

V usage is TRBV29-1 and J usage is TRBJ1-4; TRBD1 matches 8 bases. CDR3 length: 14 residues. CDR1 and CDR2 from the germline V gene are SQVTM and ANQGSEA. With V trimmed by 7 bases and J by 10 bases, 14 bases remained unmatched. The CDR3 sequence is CSGKETQGAGKLFF. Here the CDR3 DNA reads TGCAGCGGGAAGGAAACGCAGGGGGCGGGAAAACTGTTTTTT. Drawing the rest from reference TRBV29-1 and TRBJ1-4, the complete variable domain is SAVISQKPSRDICQRGTSLTIQCQVDSQVTMMFWYRQQPGQSLTLIATANQGSEATYESGFVIDKFPISRPNLTFSTLTVSNMSPEDSSIYLCSGKETQGAGKLFFGSGTQLSVL.

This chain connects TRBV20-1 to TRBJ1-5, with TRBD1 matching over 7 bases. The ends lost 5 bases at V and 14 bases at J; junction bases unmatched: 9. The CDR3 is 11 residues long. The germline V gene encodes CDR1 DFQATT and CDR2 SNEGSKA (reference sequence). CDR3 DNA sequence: TGCAGTGCTCCAACAGGGGCCGCGGAGCATTTT. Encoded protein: CSAPTGAAEHF.

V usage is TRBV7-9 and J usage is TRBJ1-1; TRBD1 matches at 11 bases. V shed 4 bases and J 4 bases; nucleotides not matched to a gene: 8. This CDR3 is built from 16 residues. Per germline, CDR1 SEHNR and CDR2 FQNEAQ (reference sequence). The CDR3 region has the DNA TGTGCCAGCAGCTACGGGACAGGGGGGAGAAGCACTGAAGCTTTCTTT. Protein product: CASSYGTGGRSTEAFF. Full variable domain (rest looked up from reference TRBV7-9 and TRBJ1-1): DTGVSQNPRHKITKRGQNVTFRCDPISEHNRLYWYRQTLGQGPEFLTYFQNEAQLEKSRLLSDRFSAERPKGSFSTLEIQRTEQGDSAMYLCASSYGTGGRSTEAFFGQGTRLTVV.

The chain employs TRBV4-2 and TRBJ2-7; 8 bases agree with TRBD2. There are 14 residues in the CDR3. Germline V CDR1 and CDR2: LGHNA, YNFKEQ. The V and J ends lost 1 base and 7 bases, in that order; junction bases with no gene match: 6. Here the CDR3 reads CASSQGLAQEEQYF. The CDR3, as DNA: TGTGCCAGCAGCCAAGGACTAGCGCAGGAAGAGCAGTACTTC.

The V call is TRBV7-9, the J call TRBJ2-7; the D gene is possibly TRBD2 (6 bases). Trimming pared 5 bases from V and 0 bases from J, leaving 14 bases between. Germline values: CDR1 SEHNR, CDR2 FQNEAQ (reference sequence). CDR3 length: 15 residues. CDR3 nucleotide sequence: TGTGCCAGCAGCCCGGACGGGAGAGACTCCTACGAGCAGTACTTC. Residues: CASSPDGRDSYEQYF.

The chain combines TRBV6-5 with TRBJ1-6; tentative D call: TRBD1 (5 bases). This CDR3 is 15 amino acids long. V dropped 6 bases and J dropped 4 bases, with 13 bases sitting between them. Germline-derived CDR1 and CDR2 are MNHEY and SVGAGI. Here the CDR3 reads CASSTRGEYNSPLHF. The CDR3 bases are TGTGCCAGCAGCACACGGGGGGAGTATAATTCACCCCTCCACTTT.

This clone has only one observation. The CDR3: CASSPLTGQPQHF. CDR3 nucleotide sequence: TGCGCCAGCAGCCCCCTCACAGGTCAGCCCCAGCATTTT. This chain connects TRBV5-1 to TRBJ1-5, with D tentatively TRBD1 (5 bases). Germline values: CDR1 SGHRS, CDR2 YFSETQ. The CDR3 loop spans 13 amino acids. Trimming left V 4 bases short and J 6 bases short, with 11 bases between.

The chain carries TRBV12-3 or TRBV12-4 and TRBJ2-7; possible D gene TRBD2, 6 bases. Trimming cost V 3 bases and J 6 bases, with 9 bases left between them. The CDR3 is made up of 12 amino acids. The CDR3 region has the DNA TGTGCCAGCAGTTTCGTCGGGGGCGAGCAGTACTTC. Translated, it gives CASSFVGGEQYF.

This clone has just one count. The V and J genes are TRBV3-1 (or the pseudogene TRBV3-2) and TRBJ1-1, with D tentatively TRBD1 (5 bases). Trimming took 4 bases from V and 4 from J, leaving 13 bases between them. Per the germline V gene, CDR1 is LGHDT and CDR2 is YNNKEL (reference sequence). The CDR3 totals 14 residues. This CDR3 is CASSLLQVGTEAFF. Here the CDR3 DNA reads TGTGCCAGCAGCCTCCTACAGGTGGGCACTGAAGCTTTCTTT.

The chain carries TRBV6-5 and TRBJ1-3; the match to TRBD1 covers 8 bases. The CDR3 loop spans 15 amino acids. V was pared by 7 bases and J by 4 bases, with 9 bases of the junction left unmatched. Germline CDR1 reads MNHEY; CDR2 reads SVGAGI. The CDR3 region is CASIGRTGHGNTIYF. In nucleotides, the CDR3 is TGTGCCAGCATCGGGAGGACAGGGCACGGAAACACCATATATTTT.